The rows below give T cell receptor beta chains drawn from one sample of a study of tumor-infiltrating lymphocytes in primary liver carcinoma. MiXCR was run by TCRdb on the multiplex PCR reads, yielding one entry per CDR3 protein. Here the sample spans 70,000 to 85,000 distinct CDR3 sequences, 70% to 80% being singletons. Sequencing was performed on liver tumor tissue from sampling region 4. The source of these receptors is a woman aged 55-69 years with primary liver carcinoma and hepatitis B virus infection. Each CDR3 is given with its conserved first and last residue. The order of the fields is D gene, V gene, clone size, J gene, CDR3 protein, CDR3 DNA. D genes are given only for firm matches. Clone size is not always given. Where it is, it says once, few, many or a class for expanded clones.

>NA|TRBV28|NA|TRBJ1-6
CASATLAGPVGPYNSPLHF
TGTGCCAGCGCCACCTTAGCCGGGCCAGTAGGACCATATAATTCACCCCTCCACTTT
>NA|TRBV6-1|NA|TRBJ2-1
CAIIGLPVTQQFF
TGTGCCATAATCGGGCTACCGGTGACCCAGCAGTTCTTC
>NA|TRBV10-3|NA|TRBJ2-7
CAISANHHEQYF
TGTGCCATCAGTGCCAACCACCACGAGCAGTACTTC
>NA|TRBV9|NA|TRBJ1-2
CASSVDGAYGYTF
TGTGCCAGCAGCGTAGACGGAGCCTATGGCTACACCTTC
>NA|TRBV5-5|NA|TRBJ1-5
CASSFVSAGNQPQHF
TGCGCAAGCAGCTTTGTGTCGGCGGGAAATCAGCCCCAGCATTTT
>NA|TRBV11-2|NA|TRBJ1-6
CARSLHGSSYNSPLHF
TGTGCCAGGAGCTTACACGGGAGCTCCTATAATTCGCCCCTCCACTTT
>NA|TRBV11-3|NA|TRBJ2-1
CGSSAGGSSEQFF
TGTGGCAGCAGTGCCGGGGGCTCCAGTGAGCAGTTCTTC
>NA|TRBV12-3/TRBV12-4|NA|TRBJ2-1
CASSLVQGRGNEQSF
TGTGCCAGCAGTTTAGTACAGGGTAGGGGAAATGAGCAGTCCTTC
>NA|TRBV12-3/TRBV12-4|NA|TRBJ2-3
CASSDIGPRRAYTQYF
TGTGCCAGTAGTGACATAGGGCCAAGGAGGGCCTATACGCAGTATTTT
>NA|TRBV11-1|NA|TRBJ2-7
CASNWGGTRIYEQYF
TGTGCCAGCAACTGGGGCGGGACGAGGATCTACGAGCAGTATTTC
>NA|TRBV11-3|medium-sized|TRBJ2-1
CASSLGRGRISYNEQFF
TGTGCCAGCAGCTTGGGAAGGGGTCGTATATCCTACAATGAGCAGTTCTTC
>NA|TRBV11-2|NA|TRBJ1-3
CDSSLVRAGITGNTIYF
TGTGACAGCAGCTTAGTCCGGGCGGGGATCACTGGGAACACCATATATTTT
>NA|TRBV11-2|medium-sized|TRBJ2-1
CASSTNNEQFF
TGTGCCAGCAGCACGAACAATGAGCAGTTCTTC
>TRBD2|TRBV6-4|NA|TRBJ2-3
CANSDLAGSTDTQYF
TGTGCCAACAGTGATTTAGCGGGAAGTACAGATACACAGTATTTT
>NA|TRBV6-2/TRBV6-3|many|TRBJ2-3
CASSQGGASDTQYF
TGTGCCAGCAGCCAAGGAGGAGCATCAGATACGCAGTATTTT
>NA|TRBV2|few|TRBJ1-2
CASSLEGRYGYTF
TGTGCCAGCAGCCTAGAAGGGCGCTATGGCTACACCTTC
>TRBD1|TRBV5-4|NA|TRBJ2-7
CASSTGTVLYKQYF
TGTGCCAGCAGCACAGGGACAGTCCTCTACAAGCAGTACTTC
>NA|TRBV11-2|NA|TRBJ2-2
CASRTREDTGELFF
TGTGCCAGCAGGACAAGAGAGGACACCGGGGAGCTGTTTTTT
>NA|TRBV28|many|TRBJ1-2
CASSFVGSHGYTF
TGTGCCAGCAGTTTTGTAGGGTCGCATGGCTACACCTTC
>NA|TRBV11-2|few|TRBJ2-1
CTSSLEGGENNEQSF
TGTACCAGCAGCTTAGAGGGTGGGGAGAACAATGAGCAGTCCTTC
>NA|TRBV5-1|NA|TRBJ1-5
CASSLEGSQPLHF
TGCGCCAGTAGCTTGGAAGGCAGTCAGCCCCTGCATTTT
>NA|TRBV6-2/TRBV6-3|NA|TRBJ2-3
CAGGCADVVTQYF
TGTGCCGGTGGTTGCGCTGACGTGGTTACGCAGTATTTT